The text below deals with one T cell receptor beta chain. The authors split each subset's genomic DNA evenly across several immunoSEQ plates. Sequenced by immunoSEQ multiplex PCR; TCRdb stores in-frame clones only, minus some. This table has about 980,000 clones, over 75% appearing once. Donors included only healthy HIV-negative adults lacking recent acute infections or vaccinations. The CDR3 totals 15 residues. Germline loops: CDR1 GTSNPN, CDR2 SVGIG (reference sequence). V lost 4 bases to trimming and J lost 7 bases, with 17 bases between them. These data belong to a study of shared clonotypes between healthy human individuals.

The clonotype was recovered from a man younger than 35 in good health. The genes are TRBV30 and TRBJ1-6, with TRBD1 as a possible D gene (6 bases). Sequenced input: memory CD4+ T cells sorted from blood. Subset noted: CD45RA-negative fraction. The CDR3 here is CAWTSGVFGNSPLHF. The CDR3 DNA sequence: TGTGCCTGGACGTCAGGGGTCTTCGGGAATTCACCCCTCCACTTT.